The T cell receptor (beta chain) under discussion was sequenced for a study of blood T cell repertoires in COVID-19. The overall study: Spain, Italy and the United States supplied samples that represented acute and convalescent COVID-19. PBMCs, B-cell-depleted T cells, or T cells provided the cDNA or gDNA that made up the material.

Per the authors' pipeline: Amplification of reference gene primers provided the estimated nucleated cell counts. Data came from immunoSEQ multiplex PCR; TCRdb stores just in-frame clones and leaves some out. V and J calls and clone size are those listed in that table; D and trimming were worked out from the DNA. The sample has 240,000 or so clones, roughly 87% seen once. This clone has only one observation. The sequence was obtained from a woman aged 30 to 39 with acute or convalescent COVID-19. The sequenced sample was peripheral blood.

The CDR3 here is CASREPRDRLYEQYF. In DNA form, the CDR3 reads TGCGCCAGCAGAGAACCCCGGGACAGACTTTACGAGCAGTACTTC. The genes are TRBV10-2 and TRBJ2-7; TRBD1 aligns across 7 bases. The CDR3 spans 15 residues. The V gene end was trimmed by 6 bases and the J gene end by 4 bases; junction bases not matched to a gene: 12. Germline CDR1 is WSHSY and CDR2 is SAAADI.